These T cell receptor beta chains were read from a single sample in a study of glioma-infiltrating T cells after dendritic cell vaccination. Clones were read by immunoSEQ multiplex PCR, and TCRdb kept only the in-frame ones, dropping some. The top ten clones hold around 3% of a sample with some 87,000 clones, more than 75% of them seen once. The sequencing here drew on blood, taken before dendritic cell vaccination. Receptors were obtained from a human donor with glioblastoma. Both conserved end residues are part of each CDR3. The D gene is left open where the match is weak. Not every row has a clone size; where given, it reads once, few, many or a size class.

clone_size	j_call	v_call	d_call	cdr3_nt	cdr3_aa
once	TRBJ2-6	TRBV2	.	TGTGCCAGCAAACAGGACCCTGGGGCCAACGTCCTGACTTTC	CASKQDPGANVLTF
.	TRBJ2-3	TRBV9	TRBD2	TGTGCCAGCAGCGTAGGTCTAGCGGGAGCCCCAGATACGCAGTATTTT	CASSVGLAGAPDTQYF
.	TRBJ1-3	TRBV27	.	TGTGCCAGCAGTTCATTAGGGGTGGGCGGAAACACCATATATTTT	CASSSLGVGGNTIYF
once	TRBJ2-7	TRBV29-1	.	TGCAGCGTTGGTGACAGTTCCCTCGAGCAGTACTTC	CSVGDSSLEQYF
.	TRBJ2-3	TRBV6-5	.	TGTGCCAGCAGTCAAAGTTACTACACAGATACGCAGTATTTT	CASSQSYYTDTQYF
.	TRBJ2-1	TRBV4-3	TRBD1	TGCGCCAGCAGTCAGGACAGGGGGGCCTACAATGAGCAGTTCTTC	CASSQDRGAYNEQFF
.	TRBJ1-2	TRBV6-6	.	TGTGCCAGCAGTCTTTCTCTTGACAGGAGCAATGGCTACACCTTC	CASSLSLDRSNGYTF
once	TRBJ2-3	TRBV2	.	TGTGCCAACTCCCGACAGGTTACCACAGATACGCAGTATTTT	CANSRQVTTDTQYF
.	TRBJ1-5	TRBV9	.	TGTGCCAGCAGCGTAGATGGCTATCAGCCCCAGCATTTT	CASSVDGYQPQHF
few	TRBJ2-1	TRBV9	.	TGTGCCAGCAGCGTAGCCCGGGGGTACAATGAGCAGTTCTTC	CASSVARGYNEQFF
few	TRBJ1-5	TRBV2	.	TGTGCCAGCAGTGGGTCGAGATATAGCAATCAGCCCCAGCATTTT	CASSGSRYSNQPQHF
few	TRBJ1-2	TRBV6-5	.	TGTGCCAGCAGTTACGTCCAGGGATATGGCTACACCTTC	CASSYVQGYGYTF
few	TRBJ2-7	TRBV6-1	.	TGTGCCAGCAGTTCTACAGGCCCTATCTACGAGCAGTACTTC	CASSSTGPIYEQYF
.	TRBJ2-1	TRBV4-1	TRBD2	TGCGCCAGCAGCCAACCTAGCGGGAGGGGGTGGTTCTTC	CASSQPSGRGWFF
.	TRBJ1-4	TRBV6-5	TRBD1	TGTGCCAGCAGATTGACAGGGACTAATGAAAAACTGTTTTTT	CASRLTGTNEKLFF
once	TRBJ1-2	TRBV4-1	.	TGCGCCAGCAGCCAAGGTATGAATTCCGAGGATAACTATGGCTACACCTTC	CASSQGMNSEDNYGYTF
.	TRBJ1-5	TRBV18	.	TGTGCCAGCTCACCACCCGGGGGGGCCTATCAGCCCCAGCATTTT	CASSPPGGAYQPQHF
once	TRBJ2-3	TRBV19	.	TGTGCCAGTAGTATAGGGGGGGGCAGGGTTACAGATACGCAGTATTTT	CASSIGGGRVTDTQYF
.	TRBJ1-1	TRBV27	TRBD1	TGTGCCAGCACCCACGTTGGCAGGGGGTACACTGAAGCTTTCTTT	CASTHVGRGYTEAFF
.	TRBJ1-1	TRBV11-3	.	TGTGCCAGCAGCTTAGTGGGAGGGGGCACTGAAGCTTTCTTT	CASSLVGGGTEAFF
once	TRBJ2-2	TRBV27	TRBD2	TGTGCCAGCAGTTTCTGGGCGGGGGGTAGAACCGGGGAGCTGTTTTTT	CASSFWAGGRTGELFF
once	TRBJ2-7	TRBV10-3	TRBD2	TGTGCCATCAGTGAGTCGTGGCTAGCGGGAGGCGAGCAGTACTTC	CAISESWLAGGEQYF
.	TRBJ2-7	TRBV4-2	TRBD2	TGTGCCAGCAGCCAGGGACTAGCGGGAGGGCCTATGTCCTACGAGCAGTACTTC	CASSQGLAGGPMSYEQYF
.	TRBJ2-2	TRBV7-2	.	TGTGCCAGCAGCCGCGAAGCGACCGGGGAGCTGTTTTTT	CASSREATGELFF
.	TRBJ2-7	TRBV9	.	TGTGCCAGCAGCTCGGGTTATTCCTACGAGCAGTACTTC	CASSSGYSYEQYF
.	TRBJ1-2	TRBV6-6	TRBD1	TGTGCCAGCAGTTACTGGAGGGGGCCAGGTAATGGCTACACCTTC	CASSYWRGPGNGYTF
.	TRBJ1-2	TRBV7-9	TRBD1	TGTGCCAGCAGCTTATCAGGGGGGTATGGCTACACCTTC	CASSLSGGYGYTF
.	TRBJ1-1	TRBV4-1	TRBD1	TGCGCCAGCAGCCGTTCCGGACAGGGGAACACTGAAGCTTTCTTT	CASSRSGQGNTEAFF
.	TRBJ2-1	TRBV23-1	.	TGCGCCAGCAGTCAAAAATGCGCGACCTACAATGAGCAGTTCTTC	CASSQKCATYNEQFF
.	TRBJ1-1	TRBV6-5	.	TGTGCCAGCAGTTCCGTGTTAGAGAACACTGAAGCTTTCTTT	CASSSVLENTEAFF
.	TRBJ2-1	TRBV11-3	.	TGTGCCAGCAGCTTAGTCCGGGAAGTGGGCAATGAGCAGTTCTTC	CASSLVREVGNEQFF
.	TRBJ2-1	TRBV5-1	TRBD1	TGCGCCAGCAGCTCGACAGGGGCGGGAAATGAGCAGTTCTTC	CASSSTGAGNEQFF
few	TRBJ1-4	TRBV4-1	.	TGCGCCAGCAGCCCCGGGGAAAAACTGTTTTTT	CASSPGEKLFF
.	TRBJ2-7	TRBV7-9	.	TGTGCCAGCAGCTTATCCCCGTCCTACGAGCAGTACTTC	CASSLSPSYEQYF
.	TRBJ2-5	TRBV4-3	.	TGCGCCAGCAGCCTGCAACAGGGCCCTGGGGAGACCCAGTACTTC	CASSLQQGPGETQYF
once	TRBJ2-3	TRBV6-5	.	TGTGCCAGCCGGCGGGGCTCCACAGATACGCAGTATTTT	CASRRGSTDTQYF
.	TRBJ2-1	TRBV18	.	TGTGCCAGCTCACCACTCACTAACAATGAGCAGTTCTTC	CASSPLTNNEQFF
.	TRBJ1-1	TRBV29-1	TRBD1	TGCAGCGTCCGACAGGGTAGGTACACTGAAGCTTTCTTT	CSVRQGRYTEAFF
.	TRBJ2-7	TRBV27	TRBD2	TGTGCCAGCAGCCAAGGGACTAGCTTCTCCTACGAGCAGTACTTC	CASSQGTSFSYEQYF
.	TRBJ2-7	TRBV27	TRBD1	TGTGCCAGCACCAATTTTCGGGACAGGGTGCGCGAGCAGTACTTC	CASTNFRDRVREQYF